The clone carrying this T cell receptor beta chain was detected only a few times. The method was immunoSEQ multiplex PCR; TCRdb's version includes in-frame clones alone and lacks a portion of them. Of roughly 200,000 clones in the sample, around 85% were seen once. These data belong to a study of blood T cell repertoires in COVID-19. As for the study in general: The study drew acute and convalescent COVID-19 samples from the United States, Italy and Spain. Sources were T cells, B-cell-depleted T cells, or PBMCs; the material itself was cDNA or gDNA.

V was clipped by 5 bases and J by 8 bases, with 15 bases between them. Germline V lookup: CDR1 SEHNR, CDR2 FQNEAQ (reference sequence). CDR3 length: 13 residues. V is TRBV7-9 and J is TRBJ1-2, with a weak D call TRBD1 (6 bases). Sequencing was done on a sample of peripheral blood. The sequence was collected from a man aged 45-65 years who had recovered from COVID-19. The DNA for the CDR3 is TGTGCCAGCAGCCCACAGGGCGGGCTGGGCTACACCTTC. Translated, it gives CASSPQGGLGYTF.